A selection of T cell receptor beta chains follows, all from one sample in a study of cytomegalovirus exposure and HLA in healthy donors. Generated by immunoSEQ multiplex PCR, the TCRdb table keeps only in-frame clones and is missing some. Among roughly 110,000 clones listed, 76% were seen once. The sequenced sample consisted of PBMCs. The receptors originated from a young man in good health and CMV-seronegative. The CDR3 runs from the conserved cysteine through the conserved F or W. The D gene is left open where the match is weak. Some rows mark clone size as missing; the rest say once, few, many or name a class of expanded clone.

16	few	TRBJ1-5	TRBV4-2	TRBD1	CASSQAQGIRDQPQHF	TGTGCCAGCAGCCAAGCACAGGGGATACGCGATCAGCCCCAGCATTTT
13	-	TRBJ2-7	TRBV6-5	-	CASSYSRVGEQYF	TGTGCCAGCAGTTACTCGAGGGTGGGGGAGCAGTACTTC
11	-	TRBJ1-2	TRBV28	-	CASGRGGGYTF	TGTGCCAGCGGGAGGGGAGGTGGCTACACCTTC
14	-	TRBJ2-7	TRBV14	TRBD2	CASSLTGGPYEQYF	TGTGCCAGCAGCCTTACGGGGGGGCCTTACGAGCAGTACTTC
15	-	TRBJ2-7	TRBV11-2	TRBD1	CASSLAGTGTSEQYF	TGTGCCAGCAGCTTAGCCGGGACAGGGACCTCCGAGCAGTACTTC
13	-	TRBJ1-2	TRBV6-5	-	CASSYSTGLGYTF	TGTGCCAGCAGTTACTCGACGGGACTCGGCTACACCTTC
15	-	TRBJ2-3	TRBV7-5	-	CVRSLVPTSTDTQYF	TGTGTCAGAAGCTTAGTTCCAACTAGCACAGATACGCAGTATTTT
17	-	TRBJ2-3	TRBV9	TRBD2	CASSVGSGGRWGDTQYF	TGTGCCAGCAGCGTAGGTAGCGGGGGCCGCTGGGGAGATACGCAGTATTTT
13	-	TRBJ1-5	TRBV27	TRBD1	CASSWDRGQPQHF	TGTGCCAGCAGCTGGGACAGGGGGCAGCCCCAGCATTTT
14	-	TRBJ1-6	TRBV5-6	-	CASSLAGVNSPLHF	TGTGCCAGCAGCTTAGCGGGAGTAAATTCACCCCTCCACTTT
17	-	TRBJ2-1	TRBV5-4	TRBD2	CASSPSLAGGTYNEQFF	TGTGCCAGCAGCCCATCCCTAGCGGGGGGTACCTACAATGAGCAGTTCTTC
13	-	TRBJ2-3	TRBV14	-	CASSQEWARTQYF	TGTGCCAGCAGCCAAGAGTGGGCCCGGACGCAGTATTTT
17	once	TRBJ2-5	TRBV4-3	-	CASSQRWGGSPLETQYF	TGCGCCAGCAGCCAACGGTGGGGGGGCTCACCTTTAGAGACCCAGTACTTC
14	-	TRBJ2-1	TRBV2	-	CASRSDGVSNEQFF	TGTGCCAGCAGATCCGACGGGGTCTCTAATGAGCAGTTCTTC
16	-	TRBJ2-2	TRBV7-3	TRBD1	CASSRGRTGLTGELFF	TGTGCCAGCAGCCGCGGCCGGACAGGGTTGACCGGGGAGCTGTTTTTT
13	few	TRBJ2-1	TRBV27	-	CASTQGWNNEQFF	TGTGCCAGCACCCAGGGATGGAACAATGAGCAGTTCTTC
13	medium-sized	TRBJ1-1	TRBV28	TRBD1	CASEDRGDTEAFF	TGTGCCAGCGAGGACAGGGGGGACACTGAAGCTTTCTTT
15	-	TRBJ2-3	TRBV9	-	CASSVRGGFTDTQYF	TGTGCCAGCAGCGTCCGAGGTGGTTTCACAGATACGCAGTATTTT
17	-	TRBJ1-2	TRBV4-3	TRBD1	CASSQDPQGAKAGGYTF	TGCGCCAGCAGCCAAGACCCCCAGGGGGCTAAGGCTGGCGGCTACACCTTC
12	-	TRBJ2-7	TRBV7-9	-	CASSFLTYEQYF	TGTGCCAGCAGCTTTTTAACCTACGAGCAGTACTTC
14	-	TRBJ1-3	TRBV9	TRBD1	CASSPGQGANTIYF	TGTGCCAGCAGCCCGGGACAGGGGGCAAACACCATATATTTT
16	-	TRBJ2-7	TRBV28	TRBD1	CASSAVSTGAKYEQYF	TGTGCCAGCAGTGCAGTATCCACAGGGGCGAAGTACGAGCAGTACTTC
16	once	TRBJ1-1	TRBV30	-	CAWSVTATAPNTEAFF	TGTGCCTGGAGTGTAACCGCGACAGCTCCCAACACTGAAGCTTTCTTT
13	-	TRBJ1-1	TRBV5-4	-	CASSPQKNTEAFF	TGTGCCAGCAGCCCACAGAAGAACACTGAAGCTTTCTTT
15	-	TRBJ1-2	TRBV10-3	-	CAISEGLVANYGYTF	TGTGCCATCAGTGAGGGGCTGGTTGCTAACTATGGCTACACCTTC
12	-	TRBJ1-2	TRBV6-6	-	CASTPDSYGYPF	TGTGCCAGCACCCCCGACAGCTATGGCTACCCCTTC